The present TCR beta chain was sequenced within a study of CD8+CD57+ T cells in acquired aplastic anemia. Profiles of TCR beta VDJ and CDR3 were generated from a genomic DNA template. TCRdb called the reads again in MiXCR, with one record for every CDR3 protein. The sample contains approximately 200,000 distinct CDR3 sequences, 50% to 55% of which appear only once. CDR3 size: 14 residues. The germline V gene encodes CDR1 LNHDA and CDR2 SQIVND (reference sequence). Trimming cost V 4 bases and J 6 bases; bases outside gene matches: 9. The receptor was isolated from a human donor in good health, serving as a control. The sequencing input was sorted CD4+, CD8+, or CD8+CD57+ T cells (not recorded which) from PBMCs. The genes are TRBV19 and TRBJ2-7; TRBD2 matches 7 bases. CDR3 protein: CASSTLADQGEQYF. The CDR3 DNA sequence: TGTGCCAGTAGTACCCTAGCGGATCAAGGCGAGCAGTACTTC.